What follows describes a single T cell receptor (beta chain). Its specificity is unknown. These data are taken from a study of CD8+CD57+ T cells in acquired aplastic anemia. About the research overall: Sorted CD4+ and CD8+ cells yielded DNA averaging around 3.2 ug.

Genomic DNA provided the template from which TCR beta VDJ and CDR3 profiles were obtained. TCRdb re-called the reads through MiXCR, storing one row per CDR3 protein. The table has about 270,000 distinct CDR3 sequences, about 56% seen once; the top ten hold approximately 8%. Study-level points and caveats: Patients and controls shared some 29 CD8+ CDR3 sequences, which appeared highly expressed in patients and within their immunodominant clones. No significant difference in CD8+ Simpson's diversity was found between patients and controls.

Germline V gene data show CDR1 as SGHRS and CDR2 as YFSETQ. The V and J ends lost 3 bases and 4 bases, in that order; junction bases with no gene match: 8. The CDR3 runs 16 residues. The clonotype comes from a human donor with severe aplastic anemia or a healthy control (not recorded which). Sequencing used sorted CD4+, CD8+, or CD8+CD57+ T cells (not recorded which) from PBMCs. The rearrangement links TRBV5-1 to TRBJ1-2; TRBD1 matches at 11 bases. CDR3 bases: TGCGCCAGCAGCTCGCCGGTGGGGACAGGGGGCTATGGCTACACCTTC. It yields the protein CASSSPVGTGGYGYTF.